The entry that follows covers one TCR beta chain sequence. Its cognate antigen is unknown. The data stem from a study of post-analysis software for immune sequencing data. The study, taken as a whole, reports: TRBV segments more frequent in patients than in controls numbered roughly 5 and included TRBV5-6, TRBV5-1 and TRBV20-1.

Built from TCR beta cDNA, the libraries had unique molecular identifiers in them. A single record per CDR3 protein comes from TCRdb applying MiXCR to the PCR reads. The sample includes 400,000 to 500,000 distinct CDR3 sequences, approximately 42% of them seen just once. The CDR3 is 13 amino acids. J lost 9 bases, V lost 5 bases, and 6 bases had no gene match. The specimen was blood. This rearrangement joins TRBV12-3 or TRBV12-4 to TRBJ2-1, with 8 bases identical to TRBD1. This sequence originates from a girl aged 2-9 years with multiple sclerosis. The CDR3 loop is CASSPTGVPEQFF. The CDR3 region has the DNA TGTGCCAGCAGTCCGACAGGGGTGCCTGAGCAGTTCTTC.